The 9 T cell receptor beta chains below were found in one sample sequenced in a study of blood T cell repertoires in COVID-19. Assay used: immunoSEQ multiplex PCR; TCRdb lists only in-frame clones, some missing. The profile shows about 190,000 clones, around nine tenths of them singletons. Sequenced: peripheral blood. The receptors here all came from a man between 35 and 55 years old with active or convalescent COVID-19.

The chain is built from TRBV29-1 and TRBJ2-5, with D maybe TRBD1 (5 bases). Germline V gene data show CDR1 as SQVTM and CDR2 as ANQGSEA. There are 11 residues in the CDR3. V lost 3 bases to trimming and J lost 5 bases, with 7 bases between them. The CDR3 coding sequence is TGCAGCGTTGACAGGGTGGAGACCCAGTACTTC. Protein: CSVDRVETQYF.

The chain joins TRBV18 to TRBJ1-4; D is unclear. From germline, CDR1 is KGHSH and CDR2 LQKENI. The CDR3 sequence is 16 residues long. Deletions cut 6 bases from V and 0 bases from J, with 14 bases between. The CDR3 protein is CASSPTAGTTNEKLFF. The CDR3 bases are TGTGCCAGCTCCCCTACGGCGGGCACAACTAATGAAAAACTGTTTTTT. Full variable domain (rest looked up from reference TRBV18 and TRBJ1-4): NAGVMQNPRHLVRRRGQEARLRCSPMKGHSHVYWYRQLPEEGLKFMVYLQKENIIDESGMPKERFSAEFPKEGPSILRIQQVVRGDSAAYFCASSPTAGTTNEKLFFGSGTQLSVL.

This sequence joins TRBV3-1 (or the pseudogene TRBV3-2) and TRBJ2-3; 12 bases line up with TRBD2. There are 20 residues in the CDR3. V was pared by 4 bases and J by 0 bases, with 14 bases of the junction left unmatched. CDR1 is LGHDT and CDR2 is YNNKEL in the germline V gene (reference sequence). The CDR3 region is CASSPYQRLAGVRSTDTQYF. CDR3 nucleotide sequence: TGTGCCAGCAGCCCCTACCAGAGACTAGCGGGAGTACGAAGCACAGATACGCAGTATTTT.

The chain carries TRBV24-1 and TRBJ2-3; TRBD2 might be the D (6 bases). Germline CDR1 KGHDR, CDR2 SFDVKD. The CDR3 is made up of 17 amino acids. Trimming removed 6 bases at V and 0 bases at J, with 18 bases between. CDR3 DNA: TGTGCCACCAGTTATGGGTCCGGGGGTCCTAGCACAGATACGCAGTATTTT. This encodes CATSYGSGGPSTDTQYF.

V and J are TRBV4-1 and TRBJ2-5, with 8 bases identical to TRBD1. The CDR3 is 20 residues long. V lost 0 bases to trimming and J lost 9 bases; unmatched junction nucleotides: 24. Germline V CDR1 and CDR2: MGHRA, YSYEKL. The CDR3: CASSQDKEAGGEEGSPSQYF. Written as DNA, the CDR3 is TGCGCCAGCAGCCAAGATAAAGAGGCAGGGGGCGAAGAAGGATCCCCGTCCCAGTACTTC.

The gene calls are TRBV28 and TRBJ1-3; D ambiguous. Trimming took off 4 bases at V and 0 bases at J, with 10 bases between the two ends. This CDR3 has 15 amino acids. Germline-derived CDR1 and CDR2 are MDHEN and SYDVKM. CDR3 sequence (DNA): TGTGCCAGCAGTTACCGAGGATACTCTGGAAACACCATATATTTT. It is translated as CASSYRGYSGNTIYF.

The CDR3 DNA reads TGTGCCAGCAGTCCCCGGGGAGGGTGGGATGGCTACACCTTC. Translation: CASSPRGGWDGYTF. This sequence joins TRBV27 and TRBJ1-2; D is unclear. The CDR3 is made up of 14 amino acids. Between the trimmed V and J ends, which lost 5 bases and 6 bases, there was a span of 16 bases. Germline V gene sequence: CDR1 MNHEY, CDR2 SMNVEV (reference sequence).

The rearrangement uses TRBV30 and TRBJ1-5; 8 bases match TRBD1. V dropped 0 bases and J dropped 6; count of bases not matched to a gene: 10. CDR1 and CDR2 (germline): GTSNPN, SVGIG (reference sequence). The CDR3 runs 16 residues. This chain's CDR3 is CAWSVSTGVVSQPQHF. The CDR3 DNA follows: TGTGCCTGGAGTGTTTCGACAGGGGTTGTGAGTCAGCCCCAGCATTTT.

This clone was observed once. The chain carries TRBV28 and TRBJ1-1, with 11 bases identical to TRBD1. V shed 6 bases and J 7 bases; nucleotides not matched to a gene: 10. Germline V gene lookup returns CDR1 MDHEN and CDR2 SYDVKM. The CDR3 contains 15 residues. The CDR3 bases are TGTGCCAGCAGCTCCCCGGGACAGGGGGACAGTGAAGCTTTCTTT. It is translated as CASSSPGQGDSEAFF. The full variable domain, with the rest looked up from reference TRBV28 and TRBJ1-1, is DVKVTQSSRYLVKRTGEKVFLECVQDMDHENMFWYRQDPGLGLRLIYFSYDVKMKEKGDIPEGYSVSREKKERFSLILESASTNQTSMYLCASSSPGQGDSEAFFGQGTRLTVV.